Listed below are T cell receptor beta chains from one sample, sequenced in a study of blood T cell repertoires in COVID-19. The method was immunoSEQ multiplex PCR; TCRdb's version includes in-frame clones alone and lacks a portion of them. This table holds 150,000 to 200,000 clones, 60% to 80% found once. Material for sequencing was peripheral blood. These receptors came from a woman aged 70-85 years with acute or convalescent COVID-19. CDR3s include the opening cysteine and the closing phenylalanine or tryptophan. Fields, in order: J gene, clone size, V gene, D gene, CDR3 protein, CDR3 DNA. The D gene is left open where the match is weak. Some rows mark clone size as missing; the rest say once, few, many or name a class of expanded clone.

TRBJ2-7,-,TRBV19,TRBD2,CASSLAGDIYEQYF,TGTGCCAGTTCACTAGCGGGGGACATCTACGAGCAGTACTTC
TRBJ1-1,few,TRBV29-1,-,CSVVLGEGTEAFF,TGCAGCGTTGTTCTCGGAGAGGGCACTGAAGCTTTCTTT
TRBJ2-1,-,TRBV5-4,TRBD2,CASSSKGTSGSPYNEQFF,TGTGCCAGCAGCTCCAAAGGGACTAGCGGGAGCCCCTACAATGAGCAGTTCTTC
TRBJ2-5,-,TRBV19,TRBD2,CASSDLRREGTKTQYF,TGTGCCAGTAGTGACCTTAGGCGGGAGGGCACGAAGACCCAGTACTTC
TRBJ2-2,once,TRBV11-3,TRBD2,CASSPGWSGSTHTGELFF,TGTGCCAGCAGCCCGGGGTGGAGCGGGAGCACCCACACCGGGGAGCTGTTTTTT
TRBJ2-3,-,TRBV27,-,CASSLRTGITDTQYF,TGTGCCAGCAGTTTAAGGACGGGGATTACAGATACGCAGTATTTT
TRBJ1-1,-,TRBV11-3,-,CASSFNSNTEAFF,TGTGCCAGCAGCTTTAACTCGAACACTGAAGCTTTCTTT
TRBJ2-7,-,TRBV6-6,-,CASSYAQAYEQYF,TGTGCCAGCAGTTACGCTCAGGCTTACGAGCAGTACTTC
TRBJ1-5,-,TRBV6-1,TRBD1,CASSEGGQGRRQPQHF,TGTGCCAGCAGTGAAGGGGGACAGGGGAGGAGGCAGCCCCAGCATTTT
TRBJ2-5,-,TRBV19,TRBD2,CASSPLAGNGGETQYF,TGTGCCAGTAGCCCCTTAGCGGGAAACGGGGGGGAGACCCAGTACTTC
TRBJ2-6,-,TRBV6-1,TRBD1,CASTEGAGGANVLTF,TGTGCCAGCACAGAGGGGGCAGGGGGGGCCAACGTCCTGACTTTC
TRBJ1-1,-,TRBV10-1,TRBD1,CASMGTGAEAFF,TGCGCCAGCATGGGGACAGGGGCTGAAGCTTTCTTT
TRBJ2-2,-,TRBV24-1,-,CATSMGGTGELFF,TGTGCCACCAGTATGGGGGGTACCGGGGAGCTGTTTTTT